The 4 T cell receptor beta chains listed next were all sequenced from one sample in a study of identical twins. TCRdb redid the calling of the 5' RACE reads with MiXCR, one entry per CDR3 protein. The table has 1,800,000 or so distinct CDR3 sequences, 32% seen once; the top ten hold over 0.25%. Sequenced sample: cord blood. These receptors were obtained from a newborn girl in good health.

The chain uses TRBV6-6 and TRBJ1-4, with 8 nucleotides matching TRBD1. Unmatched junction bases numbered 8, after V lost 1 base and J lost 10 bases. The germline gives CDR1 MNHNY, CDR2 SVGAGI (reference sequence). This CDR3 has 15 residues. CDR3 in amino acids: CASSYWTGRPVKLFF. In nucleotides, the CDR3 is TGTGCCAGCAGTTACTGGACAGGGAGGCCGGTAAAACTGTTTTTT.

This clonotype has a handful of counts. The chain carries TRBV5-6 and TRBJ1-1; D not certain. The CDR3 contains 15 residues. The ends were cut back, 0 bases at V and 1 base at J, with 10 bases in the middle. Germline V gene sequence: CDR1 SGHDT, CDR2 YYEEEE. The CDR3 loop is CASSLVGKKNTEAFF. CDR3 DNA: TGTGCCAGCAGCTTGGTCGGCAAAAAGAACACTGAAGCTTTCTTT.

On this clonotype itself: The germline gene is not matched at one end of the junction; a read error may be the cause. The V and J genes are TRBV6-5 and TRBJ2-5; D may be TRBD1 or TRBD2 (6 bases each). Per the germline V gene, CDR1 is MNHEY and CDR2 is SVGAGI. This CDR3 contains 15 residues. The CDR3 reads CAGSYWDTGSYEQYF. In DNA, the CDR3 is TGTGCCGGCAGTTACTGGGACACCGGGAGCTATGAGCAGTACTTC.

The rearrangement joins TRBV2 to TRBJ2-7; TRBD1 or TRBD2 may be the D gene (5 bases each). The CDR3 sequence is 13 residues long. V lost 8 bases, J lost 2 bases, and 13 bases lay in between. Germline V gene lookup returns CDR1 SNHLY and CDR2 FYNNEI. CDR3 bases: TGTGCCAGCCGTTTACTAGGGGCCTACGAGCAGTACTTC. It codes for CASRLLGAYEQYF.